The T cell receptor (beta chain) described here comes from a study of blood T cell repertoires in COVID-19. On the study more broadly: Researchers got acute and convalescent COVID-19 samples from the United States, Italy and Spain. PBMCs, B-cell-depleted T cells, or T cells provided the cDNA or gDNA that made up the material.

From germline, CDR1 is SGHAT and CDR2 FQNNGV. With 1 base removed from V and 3 bases from J, the gap between germline ends came to 17 bases. This CDR3 has 17 amino acids. Original analysis: The authors estimated nucleated cell counts from reference gene primer amplification. Here immunoSEQ multiplex PCR was the method, and the copy in TCRdb shows in-frame clones only, minus some. Clone size and the V and J calls come from that table; the DNA yielded D and trimming. The table lists around 94,000 clones, 70% to 90% of them singletons. This TCR derives from a man aged 45-60 years with active COVID-19. The sample was peripheral blood. The V gene is TRBV11-2, the J gene TRBJ2-3; D is possibly TRBD2 (5 bases). The CDR3: CASSLGLVGPGTDTQYF. CDR3 bases: TGTGCCAGCAGCTTAGGCCTTGTAGGGCCGGGGACAGATACGCAGTATTTT.